Presented here are 10 T cell receptor beta chains from one specimen sequenced in a study of regulatory T cells. Findings and caveats of the study: In CD3G-deficient patients, conventional CD4+ T cells were enriched for hydrophobic CDR3 residues at positions 6 and 7.

Their target antigens are unknown. The PCR used 52 TRBV and 13 TRBJ primers. TCRdb's copy holds only in-frame clones and misses some; the assay was immunoSEQ multiplex PCR. This table holds some 31,000 clones, nearly 95% found once. The sample was conventional CD4+ T cells sorted from blood. Every receptor here comes from a child under 10 years old with CD3G deficiency.

The DNA for the CDR3 is TGTGCCAGCAGTTTAAGGCAGGGACGAATTGCTGGCTACACCTTC. This translates into CASSLRQGRIAGYTF. V gene TRBV28 combines with J gene TRBJ1-2; tentatively, D is TRBD1 (5 bases). The CDR3 has 15 amino acids. The ends were cut back, 2 bases at V and 7 bases at J, with 17 bases in the middle. Germline lookup yields CDR1 MDHEN and CDR2 SYDVKM.

V usage is TRBV10-3 and J usage is TRBJ2-1, with D perhaps being TRBD1 or TRBD2 (5 bases each). Germline V CDR1 and CDR2: ENHRY, SYGVKD. This CDR3 region has 13 residues. Trimming pared 5 bases from V and 5 bases from J, leaving 10 bases between. CDR3 DNA sequence: TGTGCCATCAGTACGGGACCGCACAATGAGCAGTTCTTC. Translation gives CAISTGPHNEQFF.

The rearrangement joins TRBV6-1 to TRBJ2-7; D uncertain. Germline V gene data show CDR1 as MNHNS and CDR2 as SASEGT. The germline V and J ends were trimmed by 1 base and 0 bases, with 10 bases remaining between them. The CDR3 is 15 residues long. CDR3 residues: CASSEGWQNSYEQYF. The CDR3 DNA reads TGTGCCAGCAGTGAAGGCTGGCAAAACTCCTACGAGCAGTACTTC.

The V gene is TRBV28, the J gene TRBJ2-4; TRBD1 might be the D (6 bases). Germline lookup yields CDR1 MDHEN and CDR2 SYDVKM. The CDR3 has 16 amino acids. The germline V and J ends were trimmed by 5 bases and 3 bases, with 17 bases remaining between them. The CDR3 reads CASSPGHRDGKNIQYF. The CDR3 coding sequence is TGTGCCAGCAGTCCCGGCCACAGGGACGGCAAAAACATTCAGTACTTC.

The CDR3 loop reads CASSLNKNTEAFF. CDR3 sequence (DNA): TGTGCCAGCAGCCTAAATAAGAACACTGAAGCTTTCTTT. V is TRBV6-5 and J is TRBJ1-1; D gene uncertain. The CDR3 contains 13 residues. V lost 6 bases to trimming and J lost 1 base, with 9 bases between them. Germline V gene lookup returns CDR1 MNHEY and CDR2 SVGAGI.

V is TRBV7-9 and J is TRBJ1-4, with 7 bases lining up with TRBD1. The CDR3 consists of 15 residues. V dropped 1 base and J dropped 7; count of bases not matched to a gene: 6. Germline CDR1 and CDR2: SEHNR and FQNEAQ (reference sequence). CDR3 region: CASSLGQGEFEKLFF. DNA of the CDR3: TGTGCCAGCAGCTTAGGACAGGGAGAATTTGAAAAACTGTTTTTT.

This sequence joins TRBV7-8 and TRBJ1-6, with D possibly TRBD1 on 6 matching bases. With 2 bases removed from V and 7 bases from J, the gap between germline ends came to 9 bases. The CDR3 runs to 14 residues. Germline assignment: CDR1 SGHVS and CDR2 FQNEAQ. The CDR3 here is CASSLSRGNSPLHF. The CDR3 coding sequence is TGTGCCAGCAGCTTATCGAGGGGGAATTCACCCCTCCACTTT.

The rearrangement joins TRBV7-8 to TRBJ2-1; 7 nucleotides match TRBD1. J gave up 4 bases and V 4 bases, and 10 bases lay outside the gene matches. Germline loops: CDR1 SGHVS, CDR2 FQNEAQ. This CDR3 comprises 16 residues. Here the CDR3 DNA reads TGTGCCAGCAGCTCAACATGGACAGGAGCTTACAATGAGCAGTTCTTC. Translated: CASSSTWTGAYNEQFF. The full variable domain, with the rest looked up from reference TRBV7-8 and TRBJ2-1, is GAGVSQSPRYKVAKRGQDVALRCDPISGHVSLFWYQQALGQGPEFLTYFQNEAQLDKSGLPSDRFFAERPEGSVSTLKIQRTQQEDSAVYLCASSSTWTGAYNEQFFGPGTRLTVL.

The rearrangement joins TRBV30 to TRBJ2-1; tentatively, D is TRBD1 or TRBD2 (5 bases each). CDR1 and CDR2 (germline): GTSNPN, SVGIG (reference sequence). This CDR3 region has 15 residues. The V and J ends lost 2 bases and 5 bases respectively, with 16 bases between them. In nucleotides, the CDR3 is TGTGCCTGGAGTCGGGGCGGCTTCCCCAACAATGAGCAGTTCTTC. This codes for CAWSRGGFPNNEQFF.

This chain uses TRBV7-2 with TRBJ1-1; possible D gene TRBD1, 5 bases. CDR1 is SGHTA, CDR2 FQGNSA, per germline. There are 13 residues in the CDR3. V lost 1 base, J lost 4 bases, and 7 bases lay in between. The CDR3 loop reads CASSLEQGTEAFF. The CDR3 DNA is TGTGCCAGCAGCTTAGAGCAGGGCACTGAAGCTTTCTTT.